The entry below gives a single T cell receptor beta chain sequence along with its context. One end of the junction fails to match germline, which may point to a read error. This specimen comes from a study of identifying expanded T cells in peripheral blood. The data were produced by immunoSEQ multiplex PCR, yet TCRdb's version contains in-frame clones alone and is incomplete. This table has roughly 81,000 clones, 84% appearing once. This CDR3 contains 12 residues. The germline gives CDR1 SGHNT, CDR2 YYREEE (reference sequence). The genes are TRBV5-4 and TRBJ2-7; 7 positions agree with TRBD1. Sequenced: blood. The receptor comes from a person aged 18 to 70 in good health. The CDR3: CASSWDKSGTVF. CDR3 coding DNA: TGTGCCAGCAGCTGGGATAAATCTGGGACAGTTTTC.